This T cell receptor beta chain was identified during a study of cytomegalovirus exposure and HLA in healthy donors. Researchers ran the PCR with 60 Vbeta and 13 Jbeta primers. The protocol was immunoSEQ multiplex PCR, while the TCRdb copy is restricted to in-frame clones and leaves out a portion. Of tens of thousands of clones in the sample, 77% were seen once. CDR3 length: 13 residues. Germline assignment: CDR1 SGDLS and CDR2 YYNGEE. V lost 7 bases to trimming and J lost 7 bases; unmatched junction nucleotides: 2. This clonotype originated in a woman in her 40s in good health and CMV-seropositive. Input material: PBMCs. The chain carries TRBV9 and TRBJ2-1, with 13 bases identical to TRBD2. The CDR3 nucleotides read TGTGCCAGCGCGACTAGCGGGGGGAATGAGCAGTTCTTC. It encodes CASATSGGNEQFF.